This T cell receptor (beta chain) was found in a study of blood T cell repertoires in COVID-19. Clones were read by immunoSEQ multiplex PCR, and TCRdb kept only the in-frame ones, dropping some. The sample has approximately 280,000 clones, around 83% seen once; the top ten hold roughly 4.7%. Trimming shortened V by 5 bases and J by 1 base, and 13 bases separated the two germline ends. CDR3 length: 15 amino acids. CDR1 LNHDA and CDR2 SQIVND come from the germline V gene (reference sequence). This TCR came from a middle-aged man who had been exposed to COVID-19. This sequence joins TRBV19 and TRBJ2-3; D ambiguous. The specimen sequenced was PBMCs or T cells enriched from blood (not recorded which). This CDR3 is CASSPLEWGTDTQYF. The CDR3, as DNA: TGTGCCAGTAGTCCACTGGAGTGGGGCACAGATACGCAGTATTTT.